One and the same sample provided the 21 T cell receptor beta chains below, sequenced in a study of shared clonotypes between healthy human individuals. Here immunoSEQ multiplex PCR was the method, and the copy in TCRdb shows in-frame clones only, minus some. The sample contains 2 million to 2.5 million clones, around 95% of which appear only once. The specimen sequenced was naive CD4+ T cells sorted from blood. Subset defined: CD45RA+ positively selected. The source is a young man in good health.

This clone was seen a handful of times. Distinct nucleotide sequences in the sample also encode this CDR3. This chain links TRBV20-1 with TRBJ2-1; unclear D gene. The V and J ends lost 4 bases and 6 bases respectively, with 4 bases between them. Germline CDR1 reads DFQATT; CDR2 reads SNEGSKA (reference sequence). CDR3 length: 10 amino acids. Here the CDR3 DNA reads TGCAGTGCTAAAGGCAATGAGCAGTTCTTC. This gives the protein CSAKGNEQFF.

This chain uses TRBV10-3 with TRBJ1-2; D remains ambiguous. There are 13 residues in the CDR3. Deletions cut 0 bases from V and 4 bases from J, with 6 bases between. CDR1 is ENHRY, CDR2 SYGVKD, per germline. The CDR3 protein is CAISESSTYGYTF. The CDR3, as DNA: TGTGCCATCAGTGAGTCGTCCACCTATGGCTACACCTTC.

Here the CDR3 DNA reads TGTGCCACCAGCAACTCTGGAAACACCATATATTTT. It translates to CATSNSGNTIYF. The chain employs TRBV15 and TRBJ1-3; D gene unclear. This CDR3 has 12 residues. Trimming took 4 bases from V and 0 from J, leaving 1 base between them. In germline, CDR1 is LNHNV, CDR2 YYDKDF (reference sequence).

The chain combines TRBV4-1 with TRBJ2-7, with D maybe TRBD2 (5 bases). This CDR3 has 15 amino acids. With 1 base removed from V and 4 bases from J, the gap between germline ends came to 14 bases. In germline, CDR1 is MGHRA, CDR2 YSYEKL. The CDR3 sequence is CASSQAGGGPYEQYF. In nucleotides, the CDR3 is TGCGCCAGCAGCCAAGCCGGAGGAGGTCCATACGAGCAGTACTTC.

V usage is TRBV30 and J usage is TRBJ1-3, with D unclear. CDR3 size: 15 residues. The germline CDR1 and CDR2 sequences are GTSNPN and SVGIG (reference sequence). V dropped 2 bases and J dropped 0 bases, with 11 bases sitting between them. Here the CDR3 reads CAWSSGLTSGNTIYF. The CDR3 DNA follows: TGTGCCTGGAGTAGCGGGCTCACCTCTGGAAACACCATATATTTT.

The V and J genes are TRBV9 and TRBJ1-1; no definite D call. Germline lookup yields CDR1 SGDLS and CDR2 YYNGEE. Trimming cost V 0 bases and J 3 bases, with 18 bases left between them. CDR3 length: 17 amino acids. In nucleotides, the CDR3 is TGTGCCAGCAGCGTAGGGGGAGGAGCAAGGGATTACACTGAAGCTTTCTTT. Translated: CASSVGGGARDYTEAFF.

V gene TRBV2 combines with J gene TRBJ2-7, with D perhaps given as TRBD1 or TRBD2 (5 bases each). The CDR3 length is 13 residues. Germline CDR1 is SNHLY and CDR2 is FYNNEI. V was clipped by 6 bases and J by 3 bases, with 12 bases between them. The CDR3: CASRAWDGYEQYF. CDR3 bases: TGTGCCAGCAGGGCCTGGGACGGCTACGAGCAGTACTTC.

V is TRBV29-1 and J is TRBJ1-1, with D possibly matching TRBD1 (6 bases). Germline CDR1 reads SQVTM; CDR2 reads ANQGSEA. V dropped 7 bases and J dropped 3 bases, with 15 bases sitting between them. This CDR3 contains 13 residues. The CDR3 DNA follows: TGCAGCGCATCAGGGGTCGCACACACTGAAGCTTTCTTT. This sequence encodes CSASGVAHTEAFF.

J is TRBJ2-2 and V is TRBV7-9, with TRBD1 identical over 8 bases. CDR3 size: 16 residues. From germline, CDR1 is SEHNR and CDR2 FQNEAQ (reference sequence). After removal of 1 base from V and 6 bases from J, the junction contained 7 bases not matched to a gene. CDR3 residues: CASSLGGQGHPGELFF. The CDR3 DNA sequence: TGTGCCAGCAGCTTAGGCGGACAGGGTCATCCCGGGGAGCTGTTTTTT.

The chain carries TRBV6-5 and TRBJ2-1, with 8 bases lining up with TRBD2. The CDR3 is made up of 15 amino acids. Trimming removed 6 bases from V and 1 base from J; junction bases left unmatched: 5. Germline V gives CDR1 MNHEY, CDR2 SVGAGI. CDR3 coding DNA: TGTGCCAGCAGACCGGGACTAGTGTCCTACAATGAGCAGTTCTTC. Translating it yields CASRPGLVSYNEQFF.

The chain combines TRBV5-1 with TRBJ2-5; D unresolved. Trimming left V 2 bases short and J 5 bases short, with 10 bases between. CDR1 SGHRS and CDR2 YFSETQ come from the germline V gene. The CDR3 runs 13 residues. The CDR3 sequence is CASSLGVYETQYF. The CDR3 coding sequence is TGCGCCAGCAGCTTAGGTGTTTATGAGACCCAGTACTTC.

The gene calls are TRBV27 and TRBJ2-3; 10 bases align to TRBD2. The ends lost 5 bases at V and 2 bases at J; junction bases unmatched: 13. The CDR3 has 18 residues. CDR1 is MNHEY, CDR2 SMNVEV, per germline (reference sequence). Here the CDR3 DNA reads TGTGCCAGCAGTCCAAGGACTAGCGGAATCCCAGCCACAGATACGCAGTATTTT. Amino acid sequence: CASSPRTSGIPATDTQYF.

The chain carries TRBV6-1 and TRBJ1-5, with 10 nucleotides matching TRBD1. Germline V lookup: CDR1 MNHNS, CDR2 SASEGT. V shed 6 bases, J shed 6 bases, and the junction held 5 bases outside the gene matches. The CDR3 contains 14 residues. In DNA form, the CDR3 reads TGTGCCAGCAGGGGACAGGGGTCCGTTCAGCCCCAGCATTTT. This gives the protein CASRGQGSVQPQHF.

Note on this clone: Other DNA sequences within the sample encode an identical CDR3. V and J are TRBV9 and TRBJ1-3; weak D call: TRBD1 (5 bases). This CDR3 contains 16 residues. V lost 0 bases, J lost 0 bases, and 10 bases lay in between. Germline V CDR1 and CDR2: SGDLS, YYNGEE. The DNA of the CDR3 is TGTGCCAGCAGCGTAGACCCAGGGAGCTCTGGAAACACCATATATTTT. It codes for CASSVDPGSSGNTIYF.

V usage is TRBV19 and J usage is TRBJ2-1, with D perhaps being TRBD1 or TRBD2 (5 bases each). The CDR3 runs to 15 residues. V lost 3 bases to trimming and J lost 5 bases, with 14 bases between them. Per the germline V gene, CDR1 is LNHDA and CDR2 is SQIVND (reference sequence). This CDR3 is CASSIRGPRHNEQFF. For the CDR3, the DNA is TGTGCCAGTAGTATCCGGGGACCCCGGCACAATGAGCAGTTCTTC. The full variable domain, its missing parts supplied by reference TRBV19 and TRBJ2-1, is DGGITQSPKYLFRKEGQNVTLSCEQNLNHDAMYWYRQDPGQGLRLIYYSQIVNDFQKGDIAEGYSVSREKKESFPLTVTSAQKNPTAFYLCASSIRGPRHNEQFFGPGTRLTVL.

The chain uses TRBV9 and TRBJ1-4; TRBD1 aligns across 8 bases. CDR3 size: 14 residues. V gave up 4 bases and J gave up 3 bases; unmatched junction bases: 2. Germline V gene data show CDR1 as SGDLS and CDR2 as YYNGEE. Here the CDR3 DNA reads TGTGCCAGCAGCCTACAGGGGGCTAATGAAAAACTGTTTTTT. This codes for CASSLQGANEKLFF.

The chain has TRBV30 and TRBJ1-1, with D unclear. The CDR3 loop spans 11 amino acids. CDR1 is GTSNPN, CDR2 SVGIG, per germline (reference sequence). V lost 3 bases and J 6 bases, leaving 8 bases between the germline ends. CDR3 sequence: CAWRSEAEAFF. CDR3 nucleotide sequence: TGTGCCTGGAGATCAGAGGCTGAAGCTTTCTTT.

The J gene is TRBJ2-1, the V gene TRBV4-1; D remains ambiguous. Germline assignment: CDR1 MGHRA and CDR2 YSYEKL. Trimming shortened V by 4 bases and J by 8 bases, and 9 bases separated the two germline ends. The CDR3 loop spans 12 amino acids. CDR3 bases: TGCGCCAGCAGCCGGATGCTCGATGAGCAGTTCTTC. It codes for CASSRMLDEQFF.

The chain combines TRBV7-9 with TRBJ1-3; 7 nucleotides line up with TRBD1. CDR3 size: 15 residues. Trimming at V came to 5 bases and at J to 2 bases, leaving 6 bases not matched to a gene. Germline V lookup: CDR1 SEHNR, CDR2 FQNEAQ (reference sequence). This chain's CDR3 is CASSPQGLPGNTIYF. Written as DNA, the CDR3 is TGTGCCAGCAGCCCACAGGGGTTACCTGGAAACACCATATATTTT.

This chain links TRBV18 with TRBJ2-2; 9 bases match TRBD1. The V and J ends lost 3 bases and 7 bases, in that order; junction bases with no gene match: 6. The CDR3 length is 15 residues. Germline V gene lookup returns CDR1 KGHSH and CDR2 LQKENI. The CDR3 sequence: CASSPSTGGIGELFF. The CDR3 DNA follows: TGTGCCAGCTCACCGAGTACAGGGGGCATCGGGGAGCTGTTTTTT.

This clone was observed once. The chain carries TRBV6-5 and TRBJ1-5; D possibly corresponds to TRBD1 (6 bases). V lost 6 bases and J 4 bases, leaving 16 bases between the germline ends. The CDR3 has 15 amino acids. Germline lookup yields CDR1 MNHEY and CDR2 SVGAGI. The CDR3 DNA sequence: TGTGCCAGCAGATTAGGACAGTCATGGAATCAGCCCCAGCATTTT. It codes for CASRLGQSWNQPQHF.